A single sample is the source of the 5 T cell receptor beta chains below, sequenced in a study of T-cell reconstitution after alpha-beta-depleted transplantation in children. Researchers prepared the TCRbeta library using unique molecular identifiers, the study reports. TCRdb called the PCR reads again in MiXCR, with one record for every CDR3 protein. The data hold a few hundred thousand distinct CDR3 sequences, with 25% to 30% observed a single time. The specimen was PBMCs, collected before TCRalphabeta/CD19-depleted stem cell transplant. These receptors all come from a boy less than two years old with Wiskott-Aldrich syndrome, due to receive a stem cell transplant.

This chain uses TRBV24-1 with TRBJ2-5; 7 bases are shared with TRBD2. The CDR3 runs 16 residues. After removal of 3 bases from V and 5 bases from J, the junction contained 11 bases not matched to a gene. CDR1 KGHDR and CDR2 SFDVKD come from the germline V gene. CDR3 amino acids: CATSDAGLGERETQYF. The CDR3 nucleotides read TGTGCCACCAGTGATGCTGGACTAGGAGAACGCGAGACCCAGTACTTC.

The chain has TRBV20-1 and TRBJ2-7; 11 bases are shared with TRBD2. Unmatched junction bases numbered 6, after V lost 8 bases and J lost 0 bases. From germline, CDR1 is DFQATT and CDR2 SNEGSKA (reference sequence). The CDR3 covers 14 residues. The CDR3 loop is CSTTSGTNSYEQYF. CDR3 nucleotides: TGCAGTACGACTAGCGGGACGAACTCCTACGAGCAGTACTTC.

The gene calls are TRBV20-1 and TRBJ2-7, with 11 bases matching TRBD2. This CDR3 contains 16 residues. V dropped 4 bases and J dropped 7; count of bases not matched to a gene: 15. Germline values: CDR1 DFQATT, CDR2 SNEGSKA (reference sequence). As DNA, the CDR3 is TGCAGTGCTACGTTAATAGCGGGAGGGCCGTCGGGGGAGCAGTACTTC. This gives the protein CSATLIAGGPSGEQYF.

The rearrangement links TRBV4-1 to TRBJ2-7, with 8 nucleotides matching TRBD2. In germline, CDR1 is MGHRA, CDR2 YSYEKL. There are 15 residues in the CDR3. Unmatched junction bases numbered 8, after V lost 4 bases and J lost 3 bases. CDR3 nucleotides: TGCGCCAGCAGCCCCCCGGGAGGGCCTCTCTACGAGCAGTACTTC. Protein product: CASSPPGGPLYEQYF.

The chain links TRBV9 to TRBJ2-1; 14 nucleotides line up with TRBD2. The length of the CDR3 is 15 residues. Losses at the gene ends were 7 bases for V and 6 bases for J; bases not matched to a gene: 6. Germline V gene data show CDR1 as SGDLS and CDR2 as YYNGEE. The chain's CDR3 is CASSGLAGGSNEQFF. CDR3 sequence (DNA): TGTGCCAGCTCCGGACTAGCGGGAGGAAGCAATGAGCAGTTCTTC.